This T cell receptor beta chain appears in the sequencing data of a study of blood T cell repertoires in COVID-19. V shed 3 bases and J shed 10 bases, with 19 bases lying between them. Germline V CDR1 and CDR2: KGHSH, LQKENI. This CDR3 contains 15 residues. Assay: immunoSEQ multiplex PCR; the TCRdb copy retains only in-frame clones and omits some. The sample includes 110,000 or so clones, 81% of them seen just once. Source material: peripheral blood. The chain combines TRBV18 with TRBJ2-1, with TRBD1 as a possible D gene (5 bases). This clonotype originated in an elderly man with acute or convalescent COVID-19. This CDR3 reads CASSPLRQGLSEQFF. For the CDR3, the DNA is TGTGCCAGCTCACCGCTCCGTCAGGGCCTATCGGAGCAGTTCTTC.